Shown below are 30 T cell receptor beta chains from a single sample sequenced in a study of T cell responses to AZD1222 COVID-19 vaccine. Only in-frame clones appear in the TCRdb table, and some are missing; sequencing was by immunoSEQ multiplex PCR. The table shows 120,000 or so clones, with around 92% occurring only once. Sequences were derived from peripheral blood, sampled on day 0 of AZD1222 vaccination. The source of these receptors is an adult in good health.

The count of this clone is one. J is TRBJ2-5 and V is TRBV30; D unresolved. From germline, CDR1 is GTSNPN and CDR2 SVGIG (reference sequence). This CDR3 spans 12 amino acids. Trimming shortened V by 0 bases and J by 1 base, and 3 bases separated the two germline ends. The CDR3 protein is CAWSVSQETQYF. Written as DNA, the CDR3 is TGTGCCTGGAGTGTATCCCAAGAGACCCAGTACTTC.

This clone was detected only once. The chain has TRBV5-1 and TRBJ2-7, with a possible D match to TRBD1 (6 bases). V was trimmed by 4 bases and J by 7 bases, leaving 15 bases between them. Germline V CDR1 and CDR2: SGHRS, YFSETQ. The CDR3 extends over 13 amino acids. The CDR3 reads CASSLGQGLEQYF. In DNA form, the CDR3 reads TGCGCCAGCAGCCTTGGTCAGGGGCTGGAGCAGTACTTC. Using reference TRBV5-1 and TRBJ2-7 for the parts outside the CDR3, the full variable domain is KAGVTQTPRYLIKTRGQQVTLSCSPISGHRSVSWYQQTPGQGLQFLFEYFSETQRNKGNFPGRFSGRQFSNSRSEMNVSTLELGDSALYLCASSLGQGLEQYFGPGTRLTVT.

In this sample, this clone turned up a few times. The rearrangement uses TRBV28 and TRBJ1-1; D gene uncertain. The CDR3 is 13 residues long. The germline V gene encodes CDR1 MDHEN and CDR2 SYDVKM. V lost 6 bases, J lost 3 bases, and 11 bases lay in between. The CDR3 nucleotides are TGTGCCAGCAGCGTAGACGGATACACTGAAGCTTTCTTT. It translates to CASSVDGYTEAFF.

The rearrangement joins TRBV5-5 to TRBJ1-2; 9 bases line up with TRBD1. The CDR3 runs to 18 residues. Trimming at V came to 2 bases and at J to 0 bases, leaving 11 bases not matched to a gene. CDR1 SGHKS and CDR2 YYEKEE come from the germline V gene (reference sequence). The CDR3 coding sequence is TGTGCCAGCAGCTTACGGGACAGGGTACTCGGAGCTAACTATGGCTACACCTTC. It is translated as CASSLRDRVLGANYGYTF.

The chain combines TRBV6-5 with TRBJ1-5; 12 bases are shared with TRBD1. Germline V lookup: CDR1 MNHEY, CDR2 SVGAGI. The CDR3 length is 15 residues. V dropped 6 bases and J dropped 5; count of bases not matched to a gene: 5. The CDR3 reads CASSVGTGGHQPQHF. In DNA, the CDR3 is TGTGCCAGCAGCGTAGGGACAGGGGGCCATCAGCCCCAGCATTTT.

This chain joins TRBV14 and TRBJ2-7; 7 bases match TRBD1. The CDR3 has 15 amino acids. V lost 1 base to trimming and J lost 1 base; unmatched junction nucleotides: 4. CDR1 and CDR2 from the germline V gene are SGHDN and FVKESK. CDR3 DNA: TGTGCCAGCAGCCAAGGACAGGGAAGATCCTACGAGCAGTACTTC. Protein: CASSQGQGRSYEQYF.

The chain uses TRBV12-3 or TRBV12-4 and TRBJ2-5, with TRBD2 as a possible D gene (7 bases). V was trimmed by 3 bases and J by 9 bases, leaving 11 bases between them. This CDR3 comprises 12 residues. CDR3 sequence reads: CASSFRGAAQYF. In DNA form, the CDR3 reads TGTGCCAGCAGTTTTCGGGGGGCTGCCCAGTACTTC.

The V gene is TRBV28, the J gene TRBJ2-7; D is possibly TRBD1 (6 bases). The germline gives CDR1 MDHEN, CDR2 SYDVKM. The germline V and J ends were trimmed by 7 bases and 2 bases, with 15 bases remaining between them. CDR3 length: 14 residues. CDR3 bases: TGTGCCAGCACTCCCGCAGGGGACACCTACGAGCAGTACTTC. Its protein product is CASTPAGDTYEQYF.

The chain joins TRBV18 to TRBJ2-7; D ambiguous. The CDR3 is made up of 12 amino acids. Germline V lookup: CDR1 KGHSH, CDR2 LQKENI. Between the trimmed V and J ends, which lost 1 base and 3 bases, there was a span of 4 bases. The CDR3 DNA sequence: TGTGCCAGCTCACCACGGATCTACGAGCAGTACTTC. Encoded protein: CASSPRIYEQYF.

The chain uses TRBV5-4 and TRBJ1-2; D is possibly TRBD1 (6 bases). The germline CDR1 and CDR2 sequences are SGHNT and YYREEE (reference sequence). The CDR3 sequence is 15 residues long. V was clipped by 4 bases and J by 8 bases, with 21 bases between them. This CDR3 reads CASSLSLGTKNGYTF. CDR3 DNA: TGTGCCAGCAGCCTCTCCCTCGGGACAAAAAACGGCTACACCTTC.

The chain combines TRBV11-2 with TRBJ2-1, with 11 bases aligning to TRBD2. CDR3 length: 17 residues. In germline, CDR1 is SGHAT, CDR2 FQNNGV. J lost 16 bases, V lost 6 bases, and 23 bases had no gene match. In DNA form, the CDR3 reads TGTGCCAGCAGTAGGTCCTATTGGACTAGCGGGCCGAAGGGATTATTCTTC. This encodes CASSRSYWTSGPKGLFF.

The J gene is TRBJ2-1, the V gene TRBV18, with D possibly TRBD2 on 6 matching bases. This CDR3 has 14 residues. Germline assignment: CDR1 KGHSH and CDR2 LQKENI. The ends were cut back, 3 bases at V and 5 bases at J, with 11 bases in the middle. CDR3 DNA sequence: TGTGCCAGCTCACCTGGCGGCGGGAACAATGAGCAGTTCTTC. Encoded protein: CASSPGGGNNEQFF. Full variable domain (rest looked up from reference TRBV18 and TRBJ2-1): NAGVMQNPRHLVRRRGQEARLRCSPMKGHSHVYWYRQLPEEGLKFMVYLQKENIIDESGMPKERFSAEFPKEGPSILRIQQVVRGDSAAYFCASSPGGGNNEQFFGPGTRLTVL.

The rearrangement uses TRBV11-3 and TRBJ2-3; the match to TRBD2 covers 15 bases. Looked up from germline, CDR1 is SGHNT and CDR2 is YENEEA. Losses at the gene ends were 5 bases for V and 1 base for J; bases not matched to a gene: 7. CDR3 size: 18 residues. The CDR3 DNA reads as TGTGCCAGCAGCGAGGGGACTAGCGGGGGGTTGGGCACAGATACGCAGTATTTT. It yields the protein CASSEGTSGGLGTDTQYF.

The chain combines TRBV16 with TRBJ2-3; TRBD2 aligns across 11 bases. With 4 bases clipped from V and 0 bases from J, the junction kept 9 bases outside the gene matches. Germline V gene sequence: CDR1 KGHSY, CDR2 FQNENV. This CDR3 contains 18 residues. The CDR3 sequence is CASSPTLAGGASTDTQYF. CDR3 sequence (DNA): TGTGCCAGCAGCCCGACCCTAGCGGGGGGCGCTAGCACAGATACGCAGTATTTT. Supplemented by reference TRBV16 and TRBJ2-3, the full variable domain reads GEEVAQTPKHLVRGEGQKAKLYCAPIKGHSYVFWYQQVLKNEFKFLISFQNENVFDETGMPKERFSAKCLPNSPCSLEIQATKLEDSAVYFCASSPTLAGGASTDTQYFGPGTRLTVL.

CDR3 sequence reads: CASSFQGQNGEKLFF. CDR3 DNA sequence: TGCGCCAGCAGCTTTCAGGGGCAGAATGGTGAAAAACTGTTTTTT. This rearrangement joins TRBV5-1 to TRBJ1-4; maybe TRBD1 (6 bases). Trimming removed 2 bases at V and 7 bases at J, with 15 bases between. Germline CDR1 is SGHRS and CDR2 is YFSETQ. The CDR3 extends over 15 amino acids. Filled out from reference TRBV5-1 and TRBJ1-4, the complete variable domain reads KAGVTQTPRYLIKTRGQQVTLSCSPISGHRSVSWYQQTPGQGLQFLFEYFSETQRNKGNFPGRFSGRQFSNSRSEMNVSTLELGDSALYLCASSFQGQNGEKLFFGSGTQLSVL.

The CDR3 spells CASSPRSTLGGEKLFF. The CDR3 coding sequence is TGTGCCAGCTCACCGAGATCTACCCTCGGCGGGGAAAAACTGTTTTTT. The chain joins TRBV18 to TRBJ1-4, with no clear D. This CDR3 has 16 amino acids. Germline assignment: CDR1 KGHSH and CDR2 LQKENI. V was clipped by 3 bases and J by 8 bases, with 19 bases between them.

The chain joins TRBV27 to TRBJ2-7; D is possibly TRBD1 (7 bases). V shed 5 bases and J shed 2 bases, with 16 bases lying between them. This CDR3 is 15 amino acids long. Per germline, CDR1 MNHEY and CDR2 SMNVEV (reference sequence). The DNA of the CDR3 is TGTGCCAGCAGTCCTTTGCGGGACAGCCCCTACGAGCAGTACTTC. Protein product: CASSPLRDSPYEQYF.

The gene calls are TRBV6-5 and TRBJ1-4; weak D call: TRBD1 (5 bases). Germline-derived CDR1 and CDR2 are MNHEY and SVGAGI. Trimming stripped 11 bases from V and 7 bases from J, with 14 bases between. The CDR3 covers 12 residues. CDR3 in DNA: TGTGCCTCCCAGACAGTTTCTGAAAAACTGTTTTTT. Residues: CASQTVSEKLFF.

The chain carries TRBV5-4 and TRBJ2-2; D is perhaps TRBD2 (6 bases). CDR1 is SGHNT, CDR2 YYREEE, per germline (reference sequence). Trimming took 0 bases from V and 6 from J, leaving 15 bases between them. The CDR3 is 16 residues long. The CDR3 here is CASSLGLGSEAGELFF. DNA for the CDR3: TGTGCCAGCAGCTTGGGTCTCGGGAGTGAGGCCGGGGAGCTGTTTTTT.

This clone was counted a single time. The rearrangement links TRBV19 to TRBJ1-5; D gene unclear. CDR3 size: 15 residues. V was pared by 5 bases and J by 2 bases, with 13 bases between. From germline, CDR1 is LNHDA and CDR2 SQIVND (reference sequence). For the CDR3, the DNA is TGTGCCAGTAGTTATGACGGATCGGGCAATCAGCCCCAGCATTTT. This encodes CASSYDGSGNQPQHF.

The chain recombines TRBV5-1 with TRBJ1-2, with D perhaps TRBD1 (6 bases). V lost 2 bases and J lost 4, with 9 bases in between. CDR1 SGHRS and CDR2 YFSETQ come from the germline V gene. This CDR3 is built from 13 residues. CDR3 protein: CASSLQGLYGYTF. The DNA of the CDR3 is TGCGCCAGCAGCTTACAGGGACTCTATGGCTACACCTTC. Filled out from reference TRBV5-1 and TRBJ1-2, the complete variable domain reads KAGVTQTPRYLIKTRGQQVTLSCSPISGHRSVSWYQQTPGQGLQFLFEYFSETQRNKGNFPGRFSGRQFSNSRSEMNVSTLELGDSALYLCASSLQGLYGYTFGSGTRLTVV.

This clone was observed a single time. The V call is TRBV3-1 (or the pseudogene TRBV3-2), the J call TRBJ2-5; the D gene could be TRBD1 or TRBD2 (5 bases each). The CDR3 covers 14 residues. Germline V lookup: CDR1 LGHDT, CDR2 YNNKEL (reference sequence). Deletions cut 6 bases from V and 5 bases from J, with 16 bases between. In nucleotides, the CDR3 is TGTGCCAGCAGTGGGGACGCAACCTGGGAGACCCAGTACTTC. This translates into CASSGDATWETQYF.

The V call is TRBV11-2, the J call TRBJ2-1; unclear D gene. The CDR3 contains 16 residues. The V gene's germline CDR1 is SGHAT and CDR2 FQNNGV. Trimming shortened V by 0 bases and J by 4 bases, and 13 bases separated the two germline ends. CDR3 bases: TGTGCCAGCAGCTTAGATGGCTCCTTGGGATACAATGAGCAGTTCTTC. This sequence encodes CASSLDGSLGYNEQFF.

The CDR3 loop is CASSYGATNYGYTF. The CDR3 bases are TGTGCCAGCAGTTACGGGGCCACAAACTATGGCTACACCTTC. The chain has TRBV6-5 and TRBJ1-2; weak D call: TRBD1 (5 bases). Trimming stripped 2 bases from V and 2 bases from J, with 9 bases between. Germline loops: CDR1 MNHEY, CDR2 SVGAGI. The CDR3 extends over 14 amino acids.

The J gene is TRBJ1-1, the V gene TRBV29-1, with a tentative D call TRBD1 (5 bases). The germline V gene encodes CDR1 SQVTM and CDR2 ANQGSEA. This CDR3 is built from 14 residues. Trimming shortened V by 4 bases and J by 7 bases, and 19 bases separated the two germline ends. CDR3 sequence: CSVAMGRGGGEAFF. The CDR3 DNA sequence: TGCAGCGTTGCTATGGGACGCGGAGGTGGTGAAGCTTTCTTT.

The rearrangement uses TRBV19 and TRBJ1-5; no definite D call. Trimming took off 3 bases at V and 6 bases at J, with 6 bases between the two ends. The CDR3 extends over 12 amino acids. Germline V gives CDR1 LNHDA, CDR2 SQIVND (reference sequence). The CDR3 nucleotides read TGTGCCAGTAGTATGCTAGGTCAGCCCCAGCATTTT. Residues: CASSMLGQPQHF.

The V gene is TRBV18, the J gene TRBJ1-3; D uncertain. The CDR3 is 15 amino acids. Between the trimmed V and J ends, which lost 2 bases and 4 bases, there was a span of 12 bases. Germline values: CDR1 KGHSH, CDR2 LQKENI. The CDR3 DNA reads TGTGCCAGCTCACCAACAAGGGATCACGGAAACACCATATATTTT. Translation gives CASSPTRDHGNTIYF.

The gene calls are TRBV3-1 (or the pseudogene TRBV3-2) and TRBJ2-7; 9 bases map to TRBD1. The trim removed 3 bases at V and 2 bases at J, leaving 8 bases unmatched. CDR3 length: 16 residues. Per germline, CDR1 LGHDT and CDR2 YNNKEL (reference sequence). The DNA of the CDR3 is TGTGCCAGCAGCCATTTGGGGACAGGGAATACCTACGAGCAGTACTTC. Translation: CASSHLGTGNTYEQYF.

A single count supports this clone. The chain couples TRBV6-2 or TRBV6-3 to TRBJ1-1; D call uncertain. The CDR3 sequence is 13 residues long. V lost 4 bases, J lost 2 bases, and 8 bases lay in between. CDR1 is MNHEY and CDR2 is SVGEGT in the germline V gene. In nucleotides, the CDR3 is TGTGCCAGCAGTTTGGGCAGAAACACTGAAGCTTTCTTT. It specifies CASSLGRNTEAFF.

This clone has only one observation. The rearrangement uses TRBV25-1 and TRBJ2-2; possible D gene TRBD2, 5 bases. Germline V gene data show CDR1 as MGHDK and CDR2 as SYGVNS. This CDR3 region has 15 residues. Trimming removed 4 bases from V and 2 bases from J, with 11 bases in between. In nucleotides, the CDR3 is TGTGCCAGCAGTGGTAGGAGGCGCAACACCGGGGAGCTGTTTTTT. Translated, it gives CASSGRRRNTGELFF.